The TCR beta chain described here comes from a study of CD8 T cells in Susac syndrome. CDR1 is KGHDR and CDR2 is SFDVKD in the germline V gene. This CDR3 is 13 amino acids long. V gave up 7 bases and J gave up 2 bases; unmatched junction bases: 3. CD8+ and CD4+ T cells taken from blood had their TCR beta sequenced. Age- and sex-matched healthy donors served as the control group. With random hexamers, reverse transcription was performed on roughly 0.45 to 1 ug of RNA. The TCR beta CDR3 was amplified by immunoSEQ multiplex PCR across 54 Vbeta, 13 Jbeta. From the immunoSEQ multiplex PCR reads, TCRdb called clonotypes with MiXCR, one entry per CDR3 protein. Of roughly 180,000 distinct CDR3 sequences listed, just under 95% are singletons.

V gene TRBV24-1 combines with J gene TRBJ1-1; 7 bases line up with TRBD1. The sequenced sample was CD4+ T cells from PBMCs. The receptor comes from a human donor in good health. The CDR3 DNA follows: TGTGCCACCAGAAGGGGGCTAAACACTGAAGCTTTCTTT. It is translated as CATRRGLNTEAFF.